The 20 T cell receptor beta chains below all came from one sample that was sequenced in a study of blood T cell repertoires in COVID-19. Sequenced by immunoSEQ multiplex PCR; TCRdb stores in-frame clones only, minus some. The sample shows about 20,000 clones, more than 70% of them seen only once. Sequencing was carried out using peripheral blood. These TCRs come from a human donor in a cohort sampled during active COVID-19.

J is TRBJ2-7 and V is TRBV6-7; 9 bases align to TRBD1. TRBV6-7 is given ORF status, its function remaining uncertain. The CDR3 consists of 16 residues. V was clipped by 5 bases and J by 4 bases; unmatched bases: 12. CDR3 residues: CASSGRDRENTYEQYF. Here the CDR3 DNA reads TGTGCCAGCAGTGGCCGGGACAGGGAGAATACGTACGAGCAGTACTTC.

This chain uses TRBV5-1 with TRBJ1-1; D is unresolved. The V end lost 2 bases, the J end lost 4 bases, and 18 bases lay between the germline ends. The CDR3 totals 16 residues. The germline V gene has CDR1 SGHRS and CDR2 YFSETQ. For the CDR3, the DNA is TGCGCCAGCAGCTTCGAGGGCGAGGTAGTGGGCACTGAAGCTTTCTTT. This encodes CASSFEGEVVGTEAFF.

The J gene is TRBJ1-4, the V gene TRBV6-4; TRBD1 matches 7 bases. In germline, CDR1 is MRHNA, CDR2 SNTAGT. The CDR3 is made up of 14 amino acids. V lost 4 bases and J lost 4; bases outside the gene matches: 3. In DNA form, the CDR3 reads TGTGCCAGCAGTGGAGGGGGCCTTAATGAAAAACTGTTTTTT. Protein: CASSGGGLNEKLFF.

This CDR3 reads CASHRLARDEQFF. CDR3 sequence (DNA): TGTGCCAGCCATCGCCTAGCGCGCGATGAGCAGTTCTTC. The rearrangement links TRBV7-8 to TRBJ2-1; the D gene is possibly TRBD2 (6 bases). From germline, CDR1 is SGHVS and CDR2 FQNEAQ. Between the trimmed V and J ends, which lost 8 bases and 8 bases, there was a span of 16 bases. This CDR3 is built from 13 residues.

The chain uses TRBV6-5 and TRBJ2-5, with D possibly TRBD2 on 5 matching bases. V was trimmed by 0 bases and J by 4 bases, leaving 12 bases between them. Germline V gene lookup returns CDR1 MNHEY and CDR2 SVGAGI. This CDR3 has 15 residues. The CDR3 bases are TGTGCCAGCAGTTACTCAATCGGTCGGGGAGAGACCCAGTACTTC. Residues: CASSYSIGRGETQYF.

V usage is TRBV7-9 and J usage is TRBJ1-1; TRBD1 might be the D (5 bases). This CDR3 has 17 amino acids. Germline CDR1 reads SEHNR; CDR2 reads FQNEAQ (reference sequence). V shed 3 bases and J shed 3 bases, with 20 bases lying between them. CDR3: CASSFIISGTGDTEAFF. CDR3 DNA sequence: TGTGCCAGCAGCTTTATAATCTCTGGGACGGGAGACACTGAAGCTTTCTTT.

J is TRBJ2-7 and V is TRBV4-1; no clear D. CDR1 is MGHRA, CDR2 YSYEKL, per germline. The CDR3 has 15 residues. The V end lost 2 bases, the J end lost 1 base, and 12 bases lay between the germline ends. Here the CDR3 DNA reads TGCGCCAGCAGCCAAATCTCGGGTGGGTCCTACGAGCAGTACTTC. Its translation is CASSQISGGSYEQYF.

This clone is a singleton in its sample. The rearrangement links TRBV7-7 to TRBJ2-2, with D maybe TRBD2 (5 bases). Germline V lookup: CDR1 SSHAT, CDR2 FNYEAQ (reference sequence). The CDR3 spans 15 residues. With 5 bases removed from V and 8 bases from J, the gap between germline ends came to 18 bases. CDR3 in amino acids: CASSLSSAGRGELFF. The DNA for the CDR3 is TGTGCCAGCAGCCTAAGTTCTGCGGGCCGAGGGGAGCTGTTTTTT. The full variable domain, its missing parts supplied by reference TRBV7-7 and TRBJ2-2, is GAGVSQSPRYKVTKRGQDVTLRCDPISSHATLYWYQQALGQGPEFLTYFNYEAQPDKSGLPSDRFSAERPEGSISTLTIQRTEQRDSAMYRCASSLSSAGRGELFFGEGSRLTVL.

The V gene is TRBV5-1, the J gene TRBJ1-2; 8 positions match TRBD1. With V trimmed by 0 bases and J by 3 bases, 7 bases remained unmatched. The CDR3 extends over 16 amino acids. Germline V lookup: CDR1 SGHRS, CDR2 YFSETQ. For the CDR3, the DNA is TGCGCCAGCAGCTTGGTGACAGGGGTTTTGTACTATGGCTACACCTTC. Amino acids: CASSLVTGVLYYGYTF.

The CDR3 sequence: CSGESGQETQYF. The CDR3 DNA follows: TGCAGCGGGGAGTCGGGCCAAGAGACCCAGTACTTC. This sequence joins TRBV29-1 and TRBJ2-5; TRBD2 might be the D (5 bases). The ends were cut back, 7 bases at V and 1 base at J, with 10 bases in the middle. The CDR3 consists of 12 residues. Per the germline V gene, CDR1 is SQVTM and CDR2 is ANQGSEA.

The rearrangement links TRBV3-1 (or the pseudogene TRBV3-2) to TRBJ2-6; D unresolved. CDR3 length: 13 residues. Germline V gene data show CDR1 as LGHDT and CDR2 as YNNKEL (reference sequence). The ends were cut back, 3 bases at V and 3 bases at J, with 3 bases in the middle. The CDR3 here is CASSQSGANVLTF. DNA of the CDR3: TGTGCCAGCAGCCAGAGTGGGGCCAACGTCCTGACTTTC.

The V call is TRBV12-2, the J call TRBJ2-7; the table gives TRBD2 as D, unverified against the DNA. TRBV12-2 is classified as a pseudogene. The CDR3 consists of 12 residues. The CDR3, as DNA: TGTGCAAGTCGCATCGCGTTCCGCGAGCAGTACTTC. Amino acid sequence: CASRIAFREQYF.

The V and J genes are TRBV18 and TRBJ1-1; D gene unclear. Germline V gene data show CDR1 as KGHSH and CDR2 as LQKENI. The CDR3 runs to 15 residues. The V end lost 3 bases, the J end lost 0 bases, and 11 bases lay between the germline ends. The CDR3 sequence is CASSPTSRLNTEAFF. CDR3 bases: TGTGCCAGCTCACCTACCTCCCGGTTGAACACTGAAGCTTTCTTT.

The rearrangement joins TRBV7-2 to TRBJ2-5; 13 positions match TRBD2. The germline V gene encodes CDR1 SGHTA and CDR2 FQGNSA. The CDR3 runs 18 residues. Trimming took 5 bases from V and 5 from J; bases not matched to a gene: 14. The CDR3 sequence is CASSTTPGLAGRGETQYF. Here the CDR3 DNA reads TGTGCCAGCAGCACCACCCCGGGACTAGCGGGGCGGGGGGAGACCCAGTACTTC. Full variable domain (rest looked up from reference TRBV7-2 and TRBJ2-5): GAGVSQSPSNKVTEKGKDVELRCDPISGHTALYWYRQSLGQGLEFLIYFQGNSAPDKSGLPSDRFSAERTGGSVSTLTIQRTQQEDSAVYLCASSTTPGLAGRGETQYFGPGTRLLVL.

V is TRBV7-9 and J is TRBJ1-2; D is possibly TRBD1 (6 bases). The V gene lost 5 bases and the J gene lost 8 bases, with 12 bases spanning the gap. Germline lookup yields CDR1 SEHNR and CDR2 FQNEAQ (reference sequence). This CDR3 is built from 12 residues. The CDR3 here is CASSPGAEGYTF. CDR3 DNA: TGTGCCAGCAGCCCAGGGGCGGAGGGCTACACCTTC.

The chain employs TRBV27 and TRBJ2-7; D is possibly TRBD2 (6 bases). The V end lost 7 bases, the J end lost 3 bases, and 13 bases lay between the germline ends. The CDR3 is 13 residues long. Per the germline V gene, CDR1 is MNHEY and CDR2 is SMNVEV (reference sequence). CDR3: CASKGLNIYEQYF. The CDR3 coding sequence is TGTGCCAGCAAAGGACTAAATATCTACGAGCAGTACTTC.

V is TRBV12-5 and J is TRBJ1-2, with D unresolved. CDR1 LGHNT and CDR2 FRNRAP come from the germline V gene. CDR3 length: 12 amino acids. V lost 6 bases to trimming and J lost 6 bases, with 11 bases between them. The CDR3 loop is CASGMGPNGYTF. CDR3 sequence (DNA): TGTGCTAGTGGAATGGGCCCGAATGGCTACACCTTC. Variable domain in full (rest from reference TRBV12-5 and TRBJ1-2): DARVTQTPRHKVTEMGQEVTMRCQPILGHNTVFWYRQTMMQGLELLAYFRNRAPLDDSGMPKDRFSAEMPDATLATLKIQPSEPRDSAVYFCASGMGPNGYTFGSGTRLTVV.

The chain employs TRBV10-1 and TRBJ2-3; 10 bases match TRBD2. Germline V CDR1 and CDR2: WNHNN, SYGVQD (reference sequence). Trimming took 3 bases from V and 5 from J; bases not matched to a gene: 8. The CDR3 spans 16 residues. Written as DNA, the CDR3 is TGCGCCAGCAGTGACTCATCTAGCGGGAGTAGAGATACGCAGTATTTT. This codes for CASSDSSSGSRDTQYF.

This chain joins TRBV2 and TRBJ1-2; 7 nucleotides align to TRBD1. V was pared by 4 bases and J by 3 bases, with 2 bases of the junction left unmatched. CDR1 and CDR2 (germline): SNHLY, FYNNEI. This CDR3 region has 13 residues. The CDR3 is CASSGTGHYGYTF. Written as DNA, the CDR3 is TGTGCCAGCAGTGGGACAGGCCACTATGGCTACACCTTC.

The gene calls are TRBV14 and TRBJ2-1, with 9 bases matching TRBD2. This CDR3 spans 18 amino acids. CDR1 and CDR2 from the germline V gene are SGHDN and FVKESK. Trimming took 0 bases from V and 10 from J; bases not matched to a gene: 16. The CDR3 protein is CASSQEVFSGLAGQEQFF. In DNA form, the CDR3 reads TGTGCCAGCAGCCAAGAGGTTTTTTCGGGACTAGCAGGGCAAGAGCAGTTCTTC.